This T cell receptor beta chain was identified in a study of TIL therapy for anti-PD-1-resistant metastatic lung cancer. As to time point: pre-treatment sample, taken before nivolumab and TIL therapy. Enrollment ran from late 2017 to early 2020. The libraries were made with immunoSEQ v3. Profiling relied on immunoSEQ multiplex PCR, and the TCRdb table lists in-frame clones only, not all of them. The sample has tens of thousands of clones, 65% to 90% seen once; the top ten hold more than 4.5%. Whole-study findings and limits: This highly selected cohort may not generalize to typical lung cancer patients.

Remarks on this clone: What it binds is not known.

CDR3 size: 17 residues. Germline CDR1 and CDR2: LGHNA and YNFKEQ. V dropped 1 base and J dropped 7; count of bases not matched to a gene: 7. The TCR sequence derives from a person aged 25 to 85 with non-small cell lung cancer. Sequencing was performed on blood, taken at baseline. The gene calls are TRBV4-2 and TRBJ2-2, with TRBD2 identical over 12 bases. Here the CDR3 DNA reads TGTGCCAGCAGCCAAGCATCTAGCGGGAGGGCCTTCGGGGAGCTGTTTTTT. Translating it yields CASSQASSGRAFGELFF.